Listed below are T cell receptor beta chains from one sample, sequenced in a study of OX40 agonist ivuxolimab in advanced cancers. Here immunoSEQ multiplex PCR was the method, and the copy in TCRdb shows in-frame clones only, minus some. The table has 40,000 to 45,000 clones, 75% to 90% seen once. The material sequenced was CD4+ or CD8+ T cells sorted from blood, taken in a trial of the OX40 agonist ivuxolimab. The receptors shown here come from an adult with an advanced solid tumor such as melanoma, head and neck, liver or kidney cancer. Both conserved end residues are part of each CDR3. Fields, in order: clone size, D gene, V gene, J gene, CDR3 protein, CDR3 DNA. D genes are given only for firm matches. Not all rows give a size; the values are once, few, many and, for expanded clones, a class.

.	.	TRBV5-1	TRBJ1-1	CASSLAGAHTEAFF	TGCGCCAGCAGCTTGGCCGGAGCCCACACTGAAGCTTTCTTT
.	TRBD1	TRBV5-4	TRBJ1-1	CASSSAGQGNTEAFF	TGTGCCAGCAGCTCGGCGGGACAGGGGAACACTGAAGCTTTCTTT
.	TRBD2	TRBV6-4	TRBJ2-3	CASRAGSYTDTQYF	TGTGCCAGCAGAGCGGGATCTTACACAGATACGCAGTATTTT
.	TRBD1	TRBV29-1	TRBJ2-6	CSVDRGLGGANVLTF	TGCAGCGTTGACAGGGGGCTAGGAGGGGCCAACGTCCTGACTTTC
.	TRBD1	TRBV4-1	TRBJ1-1	CASSQTGTEAFF	TGCGCCAGCAGCCAGACAGGGACTGAAGCTTTCTTT
.	TRBD1	TRBV27	TRBJ1-2	CASSPPGQDLYGYTF	TGTGCCAGCAGTCCCCCGGGACAGGACCTTTATGGCTACACCTTC
.	.	TRBV5-1	TRBJ2-5	CASTQGRGIKETQYF	TGCGCCAGCACACAGGGACGGGGAATCAAAGAGACCCAGTACTTC
.	TRBD2	TRBV7-6	TRBJ2-1	CASSSTSGSYNEQFF	TGTGCCAGCAGCTCCACTAGCGGGAGCTACAATGAGCAGTTCTTC
.	.	TRBV18	TRBJ1-2	CASSPSTDYGYTF	TGTGCCAGCTCACCGTCAACGGACTATGGCTACACCTTC
once	.	TRBV18	TRBJ1-1	CASSPPTAREAFF	TGTGCCAGCTCACCACCGACTGCGCGTGAAGCTTTCTTT
.	TRBD1	TRBV11-3	TRBJ1-1	CASSPPGQGAEAFF	TGTGCCAGCAGCCCTCCGGGACAGGGGGCTGAAGCTTTCTTT
.	TRBD2	TRBV10-3	TRBJ2-3	CAISPLSSGTGDTQYF	TGTGCCATCAGTCCTTTGTCTAGCGGGACGGGAGATACGCAGTATTTT
.	TRBD1	TRBV2	TRBJ2-7	CASRQGAREQYF	TGTGCCAGCAGACAGGGGGCGCGAGAGCAGTACTTC
.	.	TRBV9	TRBJ2-7	CASSPSDWYSYEQYF	TGTGCCAGCAGCCCCTCTGACTGGTACTCCTACGAGCAGTACTTC
.	.	TRBV11-1	TRBJ2-3	CASSLIPPPSDGDTQYF	TGTGCCAGCAGCCTAATCCCCCCCCCTAGCGATGGAGATACGCAGTATTTT
.	TRBD2	TRBV7-2	TRBJ2-4	CASSLEAGAGNIQYF	TGTGCCAGCAGCTTAGAGGCGGGAGCAGGAAACATTCAGTACTTC
once	TRBD1	TRBV28	TRBJ1-4	CASSSGTGQEKLFF	TGTGCCAGCAGCTCCGGGACAGGCCAAGAAAAACTGTTTTTT
once	.	TRBV28	TRBJ1-3	CASRRQGGNTIYF	TGTGCCAGCAGAAGGCAGGGGGGAAACACCATATATTTT
once	TRBD1	TRBV19	TRBJ2-7	CASSATGTGPYEQYF	TGTGCCAGTAGTGCCACCGGGACAGGTCCCTACGAGCAGTACTTC
.	.	TRBV12-2	TRBJ2-3	CASRHRALAATDTQYF	TGTGCAAGTCGCCACCGGGCCCTGGCGGCGACAGATACGCAGTATTTT
.	.	TRBV4-1	TRBJ2-1	CASSQVSTASYNEQFF	TGCGCCAGCAGCCAAGTCTCAACGGCCTCCTACAATGAGCAGTTCTTC
.	TRBD2	TRBV7-9	TRBJ2-3	CASSSTSGYTDTQYF	TGTGCCAGCAGCTCGACTAGCGGGTACACAGATACGCAGTATTTT
.	TRBD2	TRBV5-1	TRBJ2-1	CASSPGLAGREQFF	TGCGCCAGCAGCCCAGGACTAGCGGGACGGGAGCAGTTCTTC
.	.	TRBV10-3	TRBJ1-4	CAISGRGGEKLFF	TGTGCCATCAGTGGAAGAGGGGGTGAAAAACTGTTTTTT
.	.	TRBV6-5	TRBJ1-2	CASSYSQGNYGYTF	TGTGCCAGCAGTTACTCGCAGGGAAACTATGGCTACACCTTC
.	.	TRBV7-8	TRBJ2-7	CASSLAGGMYEQYF	TGTGCCAGCAGCTTAGCAGGAGGCATGTACGAGCAGTACTTC
.	.	TRBV25-1	TRBJ1-1	CASISFLSTEAFF	TGTGCCAGCATATCATTTTTGAGCACTGAAGCTTTCTTT
few	.	TRBV27	TRBJ1-2	CASSFTGIDGYTF	TGTGCCAGCAGTTTCACAGGGATTGATGGCTACACCTTC
.	.	TRBV6-5	TRBJ1-1	CASSYSTATEAFF	TGTGCCAGCAGTTACTCGACAGCCACTGAAGCTTTCTTT
.	TRBD1	TRBV6-1	TRBJ2-7	CASRPGTGVEQYF	TGTGCCAGCAGGCCGGGGACAGGGGTCGAGCAGTACTTC
few	.	TRBV10-3	TRBJ1-1	CAIRDMNTEAFF	TGTGCCATCAGGGACATGAACACTGAAGCTTTCTTT
.	TRBD2	TRBV11-3	TRBJ2-1	CASSSGVAGASGGEQFF	TGTGCCAGCAGCTCCGGGGTAGCGGGAGCCTCGGGAGGTGAGCAGTTCTTC
once	TRBD2	TRBV18	TRBJ2-1	CASSPGWEGYNEQFF	TGTGCCAGCTCACCGGGATGGGAGGGTTACAATGAGCAGTTCTTC